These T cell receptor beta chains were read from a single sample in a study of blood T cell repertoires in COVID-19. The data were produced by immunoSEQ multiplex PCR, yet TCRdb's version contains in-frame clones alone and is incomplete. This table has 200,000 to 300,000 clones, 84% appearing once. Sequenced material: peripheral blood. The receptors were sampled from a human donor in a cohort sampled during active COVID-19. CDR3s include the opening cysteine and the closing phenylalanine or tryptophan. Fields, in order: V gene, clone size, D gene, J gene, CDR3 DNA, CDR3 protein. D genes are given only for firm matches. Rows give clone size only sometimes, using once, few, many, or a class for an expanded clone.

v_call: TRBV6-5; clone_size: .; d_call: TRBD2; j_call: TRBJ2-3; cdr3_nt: TGTGCCAGCATGCTAGCGGGAGCTCTTGCAGATACGCAGTATTTT; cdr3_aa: CASMLAGALADTQYF
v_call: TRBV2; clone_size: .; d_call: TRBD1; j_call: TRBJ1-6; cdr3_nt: TGTGCCAGCAGTGACCAGGACAGGGGAAATTCACCCCTCCACTTT; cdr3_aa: CASSDQDRGNSPLHF
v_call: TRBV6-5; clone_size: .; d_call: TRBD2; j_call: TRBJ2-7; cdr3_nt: TGTGCCAGCAGTCAAATTAGCGGGGACTCCTACGAGCAGTACTTC; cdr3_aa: CASSQISGDSYEQYF
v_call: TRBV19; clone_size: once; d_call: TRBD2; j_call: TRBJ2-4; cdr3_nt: TGTGCCAGTAGTACTTTAGCGGGGGTAGCCAAAAACATTCAGTACTTC; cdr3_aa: CASSTLAGVAKNIQYF
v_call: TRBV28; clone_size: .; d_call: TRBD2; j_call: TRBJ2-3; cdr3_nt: TGTGCCAGCAGGCGCCTTATGCGGGGGGTACGGAGTACGCAGTATTTT; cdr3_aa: CASRRLMRGVRSTQYF
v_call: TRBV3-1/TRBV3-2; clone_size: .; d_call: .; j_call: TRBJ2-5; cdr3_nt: TGTGCCAGCAGCCGTCCTCAGGGGACCCAGTACTTC; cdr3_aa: CASSRPQGTQYF
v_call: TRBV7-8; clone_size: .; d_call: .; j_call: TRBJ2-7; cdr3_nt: TGTGCCAGCACCCCCCAAGGGGGAACAAACTCCTACGAGCAGTACTTC; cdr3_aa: CASTPQGGTNSYEQYF
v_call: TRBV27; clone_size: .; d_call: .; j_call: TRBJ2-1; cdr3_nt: TGTGCCAGCAGTTTTCGCGGGACGATTAATGAGCAGTTCTTC; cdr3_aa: CASSFRGTINEQFF
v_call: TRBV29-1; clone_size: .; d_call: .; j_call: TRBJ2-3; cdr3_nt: TGCAGCGTGAGGGGGGGGCCAGATACGCAGTATTTT; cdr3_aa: CSVRGGPDTQYF
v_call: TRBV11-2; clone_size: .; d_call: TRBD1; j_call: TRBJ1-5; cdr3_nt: TGTGCCAGCAGTCGGAACAGGGGGAGCAATCAGCCCCAGCATTTT; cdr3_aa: CASSRNRGSNQPQHF
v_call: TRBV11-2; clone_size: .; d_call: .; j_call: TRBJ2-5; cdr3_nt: TGTGCCAGCAGCCTCGAGGGAGAGACCCAGTACTTC; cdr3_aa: CASSLEGETQYF
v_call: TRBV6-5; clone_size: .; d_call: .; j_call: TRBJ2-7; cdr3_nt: TGTGCCAGCTTTCGGGGGGCTTCCTACGAGCAGTACTTC; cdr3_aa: CASFRGASYEQYF
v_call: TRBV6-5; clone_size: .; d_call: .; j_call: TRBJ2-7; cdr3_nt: TGTGCCAGCAGTTACCGACAGGTCTCCTACGAGCAGTACTTC; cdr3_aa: CASSYRQVSYEQYF
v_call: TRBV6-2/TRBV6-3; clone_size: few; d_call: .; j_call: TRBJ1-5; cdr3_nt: TGTGCCAGCAGTTACCCCCAGGGTAGGAATCAGCCCCAGCATTTT; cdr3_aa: CASSYPQGRNQPQHF
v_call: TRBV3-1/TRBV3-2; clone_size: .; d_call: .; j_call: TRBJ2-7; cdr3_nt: TGTGCCAGCAGCCTGACGCTAGTCCCCTACGAGCAGTACTTC; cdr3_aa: CASSLTLVPYEQYF
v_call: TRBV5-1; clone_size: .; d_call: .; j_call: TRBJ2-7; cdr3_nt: TGCGCCAGCAGCCGCGACAGTTTCGAGCAGTACTTC; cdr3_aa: CASSRDSFEQYF
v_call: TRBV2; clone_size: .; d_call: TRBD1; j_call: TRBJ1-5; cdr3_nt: TGTCCAGAGTTCGGGACAGGGGGCGCGGGTCAGCCCCAGCATTTT; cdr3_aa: CPEFGTGGAGQPQHF
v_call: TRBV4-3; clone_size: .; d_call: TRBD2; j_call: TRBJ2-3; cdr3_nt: TGCGCCAGCAGCCAACGCAAGTTTAGCGGGGACTACAGCACAGATACGCAGTATTTT; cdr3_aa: CASSQRKFSGDYSTDTQYF
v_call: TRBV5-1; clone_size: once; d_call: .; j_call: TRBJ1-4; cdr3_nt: TGCGCCAGCAGCCCCGAGGGGGTTGAAAAACTGTTTTTT; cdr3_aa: CASSPEGVEKLFF
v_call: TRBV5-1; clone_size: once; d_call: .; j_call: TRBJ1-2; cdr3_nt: TGCGCCAGCAGCTTGGCCCAGGATAACTATGGCTACACCTTC; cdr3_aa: CASSLAQDNYGYTF
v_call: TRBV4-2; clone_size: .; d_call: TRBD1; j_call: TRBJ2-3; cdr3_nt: TGTGCCAGCAGCCCAGCAGGGGGACCGGGCGGACTTGGGCGAGATACGCAGTATTTT; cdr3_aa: CASSPAGGPGGLGRDTQYF
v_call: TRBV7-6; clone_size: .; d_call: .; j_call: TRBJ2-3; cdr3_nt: TGTGCCAGCAGCCACACAGATACGCAGTATTTT; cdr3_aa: CASSHTDTQYF
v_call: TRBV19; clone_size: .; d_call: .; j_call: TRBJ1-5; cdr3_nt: TGTGCCAGTAGAGCAGGTAGTTCAAATCAGCCCCAGCATTTT; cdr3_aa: CASRAGSSNQPQHF
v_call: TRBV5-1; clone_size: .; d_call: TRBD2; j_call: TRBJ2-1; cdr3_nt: TGCGCCAGCAGCTTGGTTGCGGGGGGGCCGTATGAGCAGTTCTTC; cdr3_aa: CASSLVAGGPYEQFF
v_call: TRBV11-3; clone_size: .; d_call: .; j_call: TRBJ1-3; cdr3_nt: TGTGCCAGCAGCTTAGCCTCCGGCTCTGGAAACACCATATATTTT; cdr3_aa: CASSLASGSGNTIYF
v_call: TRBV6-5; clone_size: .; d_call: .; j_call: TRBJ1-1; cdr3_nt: TGTGCCAGCAGTTATCAGACAGTGGGCAGGCGACGTGAAGCTTTCTTT; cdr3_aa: CASSYQTVGRRREAFF
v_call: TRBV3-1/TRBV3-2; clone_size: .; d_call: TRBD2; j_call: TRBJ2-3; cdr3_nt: TGTGCCAGCAGCCAAGCCCGGCTAGCGGGGGCCACAGATACGCAGTATTTT; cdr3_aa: CASSQARLAGATDTQYF
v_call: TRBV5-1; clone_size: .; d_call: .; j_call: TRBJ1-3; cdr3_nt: TGCGCCAGCAGCCCAAACAGGGCAAGGGGAAACACCATATATTTT; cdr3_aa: CASSPNRARGNTIYF
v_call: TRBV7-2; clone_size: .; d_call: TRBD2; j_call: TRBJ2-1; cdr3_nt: TGTGCCAGCAGCTTAGGAGGTGCGGGCGGGGGTAGGAATGAGCAGTTCTTC; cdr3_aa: CASSLGGAGGGRNEQFF
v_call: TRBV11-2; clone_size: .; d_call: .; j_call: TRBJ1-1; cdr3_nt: TGTGCCAGCAGCGGCAGTCCGCAGGGGAACACTGAAGCTTTCTTT; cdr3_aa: CASSGSPQGNTEAFF
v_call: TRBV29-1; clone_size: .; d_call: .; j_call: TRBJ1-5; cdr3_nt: TGCAGCGTTGGTGCAGGGCCGGATCAGCCCCAGCATTTT; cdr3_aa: CSVGAGPDQPQHF